These T cell receptor beta chains were read from a single sample in a study of T-cell reconstitution after alpha-beta-depleted transplantation in children. TCRdb reanalysed the PCR reads using MiXCR and keeps one entry per CDR3 protein. The data hold 200,000 to 300,000 distinct CDR3 sequences, with more than 20% observed a single time. The specimen comprised PBMCs, sampled before TCRalphabeta/CD19-depleted stem cell transplant. The receptors were sampled from a girl aged 2 to 10 with Fanconi anemia, due to receive a stem cell transplant. The CDR3 runs from the conserved cysteine through the conserved F or W. A D gene is named only where the DNA matches it firmly. Clone size is stated in some rows and not others, as once, few, many or a class when expanded.

D gene	V gene	CDR3 length	clone size	J gene	CDR3 DNA	CDR3 protein
.	TRBV11-2	15	.	TRBJ2-7	TGTGCCAGCAGCTTAGATTCCTTCGGACTACGAGGGCAGTACTTC	CASSLDSFGLRGQYF
.	TRBV4-2	13	.	TRBJ2-7	TGTGCCAGCAGCCAAGAAGTGGACGGGGAGCAGTACTTC	CASSQEVDGEQYF
TRBD1	TRBV28	16	few	TRBJ2-3	TGTGCCAGCAGTTTCCTAGGACAGGGGGCTGCAGATACGCAGTATTTT	CASSFLGQGAADTQYF
TRBD1	TRBV6-5	15	many	TRBJ2-5	TGTGCCAGCAGTTACTCTTGGACAGGGGTTGAGACCCAGTACTTC	CASSYSWTGVETQYF
.	TRBV28	12	.	TRBJ2-5	TGTGCCAGCTGCCGTTCTGGCGGGTCCCAGTACTTC	CASCRSGGSQYF
.	TRBV7-2	13	many	TRBJ2-3	TGTGCCAGCAGCTTAGCCTGGACAGATACGCAGTATTTT	CASSLAWTDTQYF
TRBD1	TRBV5-6	14	many	TRBJ1-3	TGTGCCAGCAGCGTCGGGACAGGGAGAAACACCATATATTTT	CASSVGTGRNTIYF
.	TRBV29-1	14	.	TRBJ1-1	TGCAGCGTTCTTAAGGGAAGTTGGAACACTGAAGCTTTCTTT	CSVLKGSWNTEAFF
TRBD1	TRBV12-3/TRBV12-4	17	.	TRBJ2-7	TGTGCCAGCAGTTTGTGGGACAGGGGGCCGACCGCCTACGAGCAGTACTTC	CASSLWDRGPTAYEQYF
.	TRBV9	16	.	TRBJ2-6	TGTGCCAGCAGCCCTCAGTTGTTTCCTGGGGCCAACGTCCTGACTTTC	CASSPQLFPGANVLTF
.	TRBV12-3/TRBV12-4	14	many	TRBJ2-7	TGTGCCAGCAGCCCCTATACGGCGGGGCTCGAGCAGTACTTC	CASSPYTAGLEQYF
TRBD2	TRBV29-1	16	few	TRBJ2-1	TGCAGCGTTGAAGGGCCCCTAGCGGGAGGGTACAATGAGCAGTTCTTC	CSVEGPLAGGYNEQFF
.	TRBV5-1	14	.	TRBJ1-5	TGCGCCAGCAGCTTGGTGACGGGATCTCAGCCCCAGCATTTT	CASSLVTGSQPQHF
TRBD2	TRBV6-5	16	.	TRBJ2-1	TGTGCCAGCAGTTACTCCGGGACTAGCGGGAGCAATGAGCAGTTCTTC	CASSYSGTSGSNEQFF
TRBD2	TRBV7-9	15	many	TRBJ2-5	TGTGCCAGCAGCATGACTAGCGGGAGGGGAGAGACCCAGTACTTC	CASSMTSGRGETQYF
TRBD1	TRBV12-3/TRBV12-4	15	many	TRBJ2-1	TGTGCCAGCAGCCCCGGGACAGGCTCCTACAATGAGCAGTTCTTC	CASSPGTGSYNEQFF
.	TRBV20-1	17	.	TRBJ2-3	TGCAGTGATACGTTTCAGACGAAAAGCGGTGTGTCAGATACGCAGTATTTT	CSDTFQTKSGVSDTQYF
.	TRBV12-3/TRBV12-4	14	many	TRBJ2-4	TGTGCCAGCAGTTTAGGCACAGGGTCACACATTCAGTACTTC	CASSLGTGSHIQYF
TRBD2	TRBV12-3/TRBV12-4	17	.	TRBJ2-1	TGTGCCAGCAGTTTTATTACGGGACTAGTAAGCTACAATGAGCAGTTCTTC	CASSFITGLVSYNEQFF
.	TRBV2	15	.	TRBJ1-2	TGTGCCAGCACTCTGGACCGCTCCTCTAACTATGGCTACACCTTC	CASTLDRSSNYGYTF
.	TRBV7-8	13	few	TRBJ2-7	TGTGCCAGCAGCCAACCAGATGGGTACGAGCAGTACTTC	CASSQPDGYEQYF
.	TRBV15	14	many	TRBJ2-1	TGTGCCACCAGCAAAAGAGACAGGTACAATGAGCAGTTCTTC	CATSKRDRYNEQFF
TRBD1	TRBV9	14	many	TRBJ2-7	TGTGCCAGCAGCCGAGGACAGGGGACGTACGAGCAGTACTTC	CASSRGQGTYEQYF
TRBD2	TRBV15	15	few	TRBJ2-5	TGTGCCACCAGCAGAGACTACGGGGGGGGAGAGACCCAGTACTTC	CATSRDYGGGETQYF
.	TRBV5-5	13	.	TRBJ2-3	TGTGCCAGCAGCTTGCCAGGCACAGATACGCAGTATTTT	CASSLPGTDTQYF
TRBD2	TRBV7-3	15	many	TRBJ2-1	TGTGCCAGCAGCCAGGGACTAGCTTCCTACAATGAGCAGTTCTTC	CASSQGLASYNEQFF
.	TRBV29-1	11	many	TRBJ2-2	TGCAGCGCAGGGGACGCCGGGGAGCTGTTTTTT	CSAGDAGELFF
TRBD1	TRBV12-3/TRBV12-4	18	many	TRBJ2-1	TGTGCCAGCACCTCCGGGACAGGGGGCCCAAGGTTTCACAATGAGCAGTTCTTC	CASTSGTGGPRFHNEQFF
.	TRBV12-3/TRBV12-4	14	many	TRBJ2-2	TGTGCCAGCAGTTTCCAGCGAGCCCACGGGGAGCTGTTTTTT	CASSFQRAHGELFF
.	TRBV7-2	16	many	TRBJ1-2	TGTGCCAGCAGCACACACATTCCGGGATCTTCCTATGGCTACACCTTC	CASSTHIPGSSYGYTF
.	TRBV29-1	14	few	TRBJ2-5	TGCAGCGTTGTCTCTAGGCCAAGCCAAGAGACCCAGTACTTC	CSVVSRPSQETQYF
TRBD2	TRBV10-2	12	.	TRBJ2-7	TGCGCCACAGGGACTAGCGGCTACGAGCAGTACTTC	CATGTSGYEQYF
.	TRBV20-1	14	many	TRBJ2-7	TGCAGTGCTAGAGCTGCTAGCGTGGGGGACGAGCAGTACTTC	CSARAASVGDEQYF
.	TRBV12-3/TRBV12-4	14	few	TRBJ2-3	TGTGCCAGCAGTGCTTTGCGGGGTAAAGATACGCAGTATTTT	CASSALRGKDTQYF
TRBD2	TRBV20-1	15	.	TRBJ2-3	TGCAGTGCGCTTAATGGCGGGAGAGAGAGAGATACGCAGTATTTT	CSALNGGRERDTQYF
.	TRBV24-1	17	few	TRBJ2-2	TGTGCCACCAGTGATCTCGGACTCAATCCGAACACCGGGGAGCTGTTTTTT	CATSDLGLNPNTGELFF
.	TRBV28	12	few	TRBJ2-7	TGTGCCAGCAGTACCCACCGGTACGAGCAGTACTTC	CASSTHRYEQYF
.	TRBV7-2	14	.	TRBJ1-2	TGTGCCAGCAGCCTGGGGCCCTATGACTATGGCTACACCTTC	CASSLGPYDYGYTF
.	TRBV30	16	.	TRBJ2-1	TGTGCCTGGAGTGTACCGGCGGGACGAAGTTACAATGAGCAGTTCTTC	CAWSVPAGRSYNEQFF
.	TRBV24-1	15	.	TRBJ2-3	TGTGCCACCAGTGATTTCGGACTCCGCACAGATACGCAGTATTTT	CATSDFGLRTDTQYF
.	TRBV28	16	.	TRBJ2-7	TGTGCCAGCAGTAATCCCAAGGGGAGGTGGATCTACGAGCAGTACTTC	CASSNPKGRWIYEQYF
.	TRBV20-1	12	.	TRBJ2-7	TGCAGTGGCACCGGGCCGAGCTACGAGCAGTACTTC	CSGTGPSYEQYF
.	TRBV20-1	19	many	TRBJ1-5	TGCAGTGCTAGAGATCGGTTTTGGAGGTACGGTTTGGGAAATCAGCCCCAGCATTTT	CSARDRFWRYGLGNQPQHF
.	TRBV20-1	11	few	TRBJ2-7	TGCAGTGCTAAGGAGTTCTACGAGCAGTACTTC	CSAKEFYEQYF
.	TRBV7-3	16	.	TRBJ2-3	TGTGCCAGCAGCCGTTCTGGGGACCGACGCACAGATACGCAGTATTTT	CASSRSGDRRTDTQYF
TRBD2	TRBV12-3/TRBV12-4	13	many	TRBJ2-1	TGTGCCAGCTGCGGGAGTATAAGAAATGAGCAGTTCTTC	CASCGSIRNEQFF
TRBD1	TRBV7-8	15	.	TRBJ2-7	TGTGCCAGCACCATCCTGACAGGGAGTTCCTACGAGCAGTACTTC	CASTILTGSSYEQYF
.	TRBV9	14	few	TRBJ1-5	TGTGCCAGCAGCTCCGGGACGGTCAATCAGCCCCAGCATTTT	CASSSGTVNQPQHF
.	TRBV12-3/TRBV12-4	15	.	TRBJ2-7	TGTGCCAGCAGTTTAGCCGGGGCCCTCTCCTACGAGCAGTACTTC	CASSLAGALSYEQYF
.	TRBV4-2	13	many	TRBJ1-1	TGTGCCAGCAGCCAAACAGTTCCCACTGAAGCTTTCTTT	CASSQTVPTEAFF
TRBD2	TRBV20-1	15	.	TRBJ2-3	TGCAGTGCTAGCCTACTAGCGGGGGGCACAGATACGCAGTATTTT	CSASLLAGGTDTQYF
TRBD1	TRBV7-2	17	few	TRBJ2-1	TGTGCCAGCAGCTTAGTCCAGACAGGGATACGCTACAATGAGCAGTTCTTC	CASSLVQTGIRYNEQFF
.	TRBV9	15	once	TRBJ2-7	TGTGCCAGCAGCGTAGATCCCAGGGTGGGGCACGAGCAGTACTTC	CASSVDPRVGHEQYF
.	TRBV7-8	15	many	TRBJ2-1	TGTGCCAGCAGCTTGAGGGGGGGGGGCTACAATGAGCAGTTCTTC	CASSLRGGGYNEQFF
TRBD2	TRBV29-1	14	.	TRBJ2-5	TGCAGCGTTGTACGCGCGGGGGGGGCAGAGACCCAGTACTTC	CSVVRAGGAETQYF
.	TRBV29-1	13	many	TRBJ2-7	TGCAGCGTCACGCGGTCGGTGTGGGGGGAGCAGTACTTC	CSVTRSVWGEQYF